The entry below gives a single T cell receptor beta chain sequence along with its context. Its matching antigen is unknown. The CDR3 is made up of 14 amino acids. Germline CDR1 and CDR2: LGHDT and YNNKEL (reference sequence). V shed 2 bases and J shed 4 bases, with 11 bases lying between them. This sample was included in a study of T cell responses to AZD1222 COVID-19 vaccine. Study results and caveats: The donors showed a predominance of white British ancestry and of females, with possible underestimation of clonal diversity. Only a handful of AZD1222 recipients, about six in all, had baseline seropositivity.

Clones were sequenced by immunoSEQ multiplex PCR, and TCRdb holds only the in-frame ones, with some missing. The top ten hold about 5% of the sample, which has under 150,000 clones, about 92% seen once. The receptor's source is an adult in good health. V and J are TRBV3-1 (or the pseudogene TRBV3-2) and TRBJ1-2; no definite D call. Sequencing was performed on peripheral blood, taken on day 0 of AZD1222 vaccination. The CDR3 nucleotides are TGTGCCAGCAGCCAAACGGACCAGCGCTATGGCTACACCTTC. Protein sequence: CASSQTDQRYGYTF.